Listed below are T cell receptor beta chains from one sample, sequenced in a study of blood T cells in healthy people across ages. Via MiXCR, TCRdb re-called the 5' RACE reads, giving one row per CDR3 protein. The sample lists about 620,000 distinct CDR3 sequences, 20% to 25% occurring once. The specimen sequenced was blood. The receptors come from a man between 65 and 80 years old in good health. CDR3s include the opening cysteine and the closing phenylalanine or tryptophan. A D gene is named only where the DNA matches it firmly. Clone size is shown for a subset of rows, as once, few, many or a class of expanded clone.

-,TRBJ2-7,-,TRBV13,CASSLPAGEQYF,TGTGCCAGCAGCTTACCTGCAGGCGAGCAGTACTTC
few,TRBJ2-5,TRBD2,TRBV2,CAGEGLHEETQYF,TGTGCCGGAGAGGGACTACACGAAGAGACCCAGTACTTC
many,TRBJ2-2,-,TRBV5-1,CASSLRADTGELFF,TGCGCCAGCAGCTTGAGGGCCGATACCGGGGAGCTGTTTTTT
-,TRBJ2-7,TRBD1,TRBV6-2/TRBV6-3,CASSLPTGWSWEQYF,TGCGCCAGCAGCCTACCGACAGGGTGGTCCTGGGAGCAGTACTTC
-,TRBJ2-1,TRBD2,TRBV28,CASRLGGLGAYNEQFF,TGTGCCAGCAGGCTTGGGGGACTAGGCGCCTACAATGAGCAGTTCTTC
-,TRBJ2-5,TRBD1,TRBV11-1,CASSPRDRGSSQETQYF,TGTGCCAGCAGCCCGCGGGACAGGGGTTCTTCGCAAGAGACCCAGTACTTC
-,TRBJ1-1,-,TRBV20-1,CSAPVRANTEAFF,TGCAGTGCCCCAGTAAGGGCGAACACTGAAGCTTTCTTT
few,TRBJ2-7,-,TRBV5-1,CASSLEYGTLYEQYF,TGCGCCAGCAGCTTGGAATACGGAACTCTCTACGAGCAGTACTTC
few,TRBJ2-7,-,TRBV4-1,CASSPPGPEQYF,TGCGCCAGCAGCCCACCCGGGCCCGAGCAGTACTTC
few,TRBJ2-1,TRBD2,TRBV20-1,CSARKPGTSVYNEQFF,TGCAGTGCTAGAAAACCCGGGACTAGCGTCTACAATGAGCAGTTCTTC
few,TRBJ2-7,TRBD2,TRBV7-2,CASSSMGTSGYEQYF,TGTGCCAGCAGCTCTATGGGGACTAGCGGCTACGAGCAGTACTTC
many,TRBJ2-5,-,TRBV18,CASSPGGGETQYF,TGTGCCAGCTCACCAGGAGGGGGAGAGACCCAGTACTTC
few,TRBJ1-5,TRBD1,TRBV28,CASRRPGTGGGNQPQHF,TGTGCCAGCAGACGTCCCGGGACAGGGGGCGGCAATCAGCCCCAGCATTTT
-,TRBJ2-2,TRBD1,TRBV11-2,CASRSTLGQGAPTGELFF,TGTGCCAGCAGATCCACTTTAGGACAGGGGGCGCCCACCGGGGAGCTGTTTTTT
-,TRBJ2-1,-,TRBV11-2,CASSKDKSYNEQFF,TGCGCCAGCAGCAAGGACAAGTCCTACAATGAGCAGTTCTTC
few,TRBJ2-1,-,TRBV20-1,CSARLTGTLSLYNEQFF,TGCAGTGCTAGACTGACCGGGACTCTAAGTCTCTACAATGAGCAGTTCTTC
-,TRBJ2-7,-,TRBV7-2,CASSLWVGESYEQYF,TGTGCCAGCAGCTTATGGGTTGGGGAATCCTACGAGCAGTACTTC
many,TRBJ1-1,TRBD1,TRBV3-1,CASSRNRQGWNEAFF,TGTGCCAGCAGCCGAAATCGACAGGGATGGAATGAAGCTTTCTTT
-,TRBJ2-1,-,TRBV5-6,CASSLDRRYNEQFF,TGTGCCAGCAGCTTGGACAGGAGGTACAATGAGCAGTTCTTC
-,TRBJ2-1,-,TRBV20-1,CSAKDLTSYNEQFF,TGCAGTGCTAAAGACTTAACGTCCTACAATGAGCAGTTCTTC
-,TRBJ2-1,-,TRBV27,CASRGTFNEQFF,TGTGCCAGCCGCGGGACCTTCAATGAGCAGTTCTTC
few,TRBJ2-5,-,TRBV6-2/TRBV6-3,CASSAPLFSGQETQYF,TGTGCCAGCTCTGCCCCGTTATTTAGCGGCCAAGAGACCCAGTACTTC
-,TRBJ1-1,-,TRBV11-2,CASGPNGRVYSSLYGNEAFF,TGTGCCAGCGGCCCCAACGGGAGGGTCTACTCTTCCCTTTATGGTAATGAAGCTTTCTTT
few,TRBJ2-5,-,TRBV7-2,CASSRAGTLQETQYF,TGTGCCAGCAGCCGCGCCGGGACACTCCAAGAGACCCAGTACTTC
-,TRBJ2-5,-,TRBV7-9,CASSWNAYQETQYF,TGTGCCAGCAGCTGGAACGCATACCAAGAGACCCAGTACTTC
-,TRBJ2-5,-,TRBV12-3/TRBV12-4,CASSKGRRETQYF,TGTGCCAGCAGCAAAGGGCGTCGAGAGACCCAGTACTTC
many,TRBJ2-1,-,TRBV27,CASRLAPSSYNEQFF,TGTGCCAGCAGGTTAGCGCCTAGCTCCTACAATGAGCAGTTCTTC